This entry concerns a single T cell receptor beta chain. The antigen is not known. Clones were sequenced by immunoSEQ multiplex PCR, and TCRdb holds only the in-frame ones, with some missing. The sample contains about 64,000 clones, 90% of which appear only once. The data are from a study of graft-versus-host responses after intestinal transplantation. Overall study: Transplants given to recipients were multivisceral, liver-intestinal, or isolated intestinal. Every transplant recipient was induced with anti-thymocyte globulin, then maintained on tacrolimus and steroids for roughly 3 years. Findings and limits, study-wide: GvH clones appeared in recipient marrow, some first in ileum or blood.

In germline, CDR1 is MDHEN, CDR2 SYDVKM. This CDR3 region has 15 residues. With V trimmed by 4 bases and J by 2 bases, 5 bases remained unmatched. The sequencing used unstimulated CD8+ T cells sorted from spleen or lymph node cells, collected before transplant. The clonotype originates from a human donor who was the organ donor for an intestinal transplant. The chain couples TRBV28 to TRBJ2-5; TRBD1 aligns across 9 bases. Written as DNA, the CDR3 is TGTGCCAGCAGTTCCGACAGGGGGTTTCAAGAGACCCAGTACTTC. It translates to CASSSDRGFQETQYF.